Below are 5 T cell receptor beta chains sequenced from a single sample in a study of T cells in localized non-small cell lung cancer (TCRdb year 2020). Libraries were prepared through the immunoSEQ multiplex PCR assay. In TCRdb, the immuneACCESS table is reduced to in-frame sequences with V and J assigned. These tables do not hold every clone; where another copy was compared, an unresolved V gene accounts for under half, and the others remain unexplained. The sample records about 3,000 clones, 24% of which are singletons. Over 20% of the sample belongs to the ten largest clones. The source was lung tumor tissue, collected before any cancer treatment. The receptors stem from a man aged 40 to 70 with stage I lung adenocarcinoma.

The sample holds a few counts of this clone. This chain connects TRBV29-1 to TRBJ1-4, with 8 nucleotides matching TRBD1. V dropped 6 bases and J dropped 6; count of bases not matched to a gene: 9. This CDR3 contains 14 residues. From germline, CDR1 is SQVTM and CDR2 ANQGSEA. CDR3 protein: CSVKTGTGDEKLFF. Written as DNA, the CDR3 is TGCAGCGTCAAGACCGGGACAGGTGATGAAAAACTGTTTTTT.

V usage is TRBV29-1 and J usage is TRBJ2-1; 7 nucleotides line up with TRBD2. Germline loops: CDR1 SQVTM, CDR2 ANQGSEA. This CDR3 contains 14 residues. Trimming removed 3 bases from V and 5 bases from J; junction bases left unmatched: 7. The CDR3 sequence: CSVEGGTDNNEQFF. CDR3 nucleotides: TGCAGCGTTGAGGGGGGGACGGATAACAATGAGCAGTTCTTC.

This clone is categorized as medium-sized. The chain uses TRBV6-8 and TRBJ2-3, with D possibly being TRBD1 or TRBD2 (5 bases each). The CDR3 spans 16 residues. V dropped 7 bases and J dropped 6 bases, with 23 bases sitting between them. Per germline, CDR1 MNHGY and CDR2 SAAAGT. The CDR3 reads CASTLGQQGREDTQYF. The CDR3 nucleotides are TGTGCCAGCACACTGGGCCAGCAGGGCAGGGAGGATACGCAGTATTTT.

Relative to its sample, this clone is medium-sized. The CDR3 bases are TGTGCCAGCAGCTTAATGGCGGGAGTAGGAGAGACCCAGTACTTC. Amino acids: CASSLMAGVGETQYF. The V and J genes are TRBV11-3 and TRBJ2-5, with TRBD2 matching 7 bases. The CDR3 runs 15 residues. V trimming: 2 bases; J trimming: 4 bases; junction bases outside the gene matches: 7. The germline gives CDR1 SGHNT, CDR2 YENEEA. Full variable domain (missing parts from reference TRBV11-3 and TRBJ2-5): EAGVVQSPRYKIIEKKQPVAFWCNPISGHNTLYWYLQNLGQGPELLIRYENEEAVDDSQLPKDRFSAERLKGVDSTLKIQPAELGDSAVYLCASSLMAGVGETQYFGPGTRLLVL.

The CDR3 nucleotides are TGTGCCAGCAGTTACGATTCGGCTAGGGAAGAGACCCAGTACTTC. It codes for CASSYDSAREETQYF. V gene TRBV6-8 combines with J gene TRBJ2-5, with D uncertain. The CDR3 consists of 15 residues. The V end was cut by 2 bases, the J end by 3 bases, with 13 bases between. The germline CDR1 and CDR2 sequences are MNHGY and SAAAGT.